The following is a T cell receptor (beta chain) sequence with its context. This table comes from immunoSEQ multiplex PCR, and its TCRdb copy is limited to in-frame clones, with some not included. The repertoire includes fewer than 250,000 clones, 85% of them detected once, and 6% to 7% sits in the top ten. The data belong to a study of blood T cell repertoires in COVID-19. Overall study context: Material from acute and convalescent COVID-19 was sourced from the United States, Italy and Spain. PBMCs, B-cell-depleted T cells, or T cells provided the cDNA or gDNA that made up the material.

V dropped 5 bases and J dropped 0 bases, with 16 bases sitting between them. CDR1 and CDR2 from the germline V gene are MDHEN and SYDVKM. This CDR3 region has 17 residues. The sequenced material came from peripheral blood. The rearrangement links TRBV28 to TRBJ1-4, with TRBD1 as a possible D gene (6 bases). The sequence came from a woman aged 55-69 years with active or convalescent COVID-19. CDR3 sequence: CASSPTDRISTNEKLFF. The DNA of the CDR3 is TGTGCCAGCAGTCCCACAGACAGGATTTCAACTAATGAAAAACTGTTTTTT.